The 23 T cell receptor beta chains below all came from one sample that was sequenced in a study of T cell responses to AZD1222 COVID-19 vaccine (dated by TCRdb to the early 2020s). Preparation of the library involved the immunoSEQ multiplex PCR assay. As stored in TCRdb, this immuneACCESS dataset retains in-frame rearrangements with V and J assigned. A fraction of the clones does not appear; measured against another copy, unresolved V genes explain less than half of the discrepancy, and the remainder lacks a known reason. The sample table contains 110,000 or so clones; only one count was recorded for roughly 84% of them. Approximately 15% of the sample is taken by the ten largest. The time point label, as the study defines it: about 28 days (+/-7) after the second vaccine dose. Sequencing used peripheral blood, obtained 28 days after the second AZD1222 dose. These receptors were taken from an adult who received the AZD1222 COVID-19 vaccine.

This chain uses TRBV4-1 with TRBJ2-7; the D call may be TRBD1 or TRBD2 (5 bases each). Germline-derived CDR1 and CDR2 are MGHRA and YSYEKL. The CDR3 sequence is 15 residues long. V lost 2 bases to trimming and J lost 1 base, with 12 bases between them. The CDR3 DNA reads TGCGCCAGCAGCCAAATGTCGGGGCCGTCCTACGAGCAGTACTTC. It translates to CASSQMSGPSYEQYF.

The chain carries TRBV3-1 (or the pseudogene TRBV3-2) and TRBJ2-2; 10 bases agree with TRBD1. Unmatched junction bases numbered 1, after V lost 8 bases and J lost 4 bases. Germline lookup yields CDR1 LGHDT and CDR2 YNNKEL (reference sequence). There are 13 residues in the CDR3. This CDR3 reads CASGTGATGELFF. The CDR3 bases are TGTGCCAGCGGGACAGGGGCCACCGGGGAGCTGTTTTTT.

J is TRBJ2-7 and V is TRBV4-1; D is unresolved. Germline V gene data show CDR1 as MGHRA and CDR2 as YSYEKL. V was trimmed by 5 bases and J by 6 bases, leaving 11 bases between them. The CDR3 totals 12 residues. CDR3: CASSSPLGEQYF. DNA for the CDR3: TGCGCCAGCAGCTCCCCGCTGGGCGAGCAGTACTTC.

The CDR3 spells CASSPGLIMNTEAFF. The CDR3 nucleotides read TGTGCCAGCAGCCCGGGACTGATCATGAACACTGAAGCTTTCTTT. V gene TRBV5-4 combines with J gene TRBJ1-1; perhaps TRBD1 as D (5 bases). This CDR3 has 15 amino acids. From germline, CDR1 is SGHNT and CDR2 YYREEE (reference sequence). Trimming took 4 bases from V and 0 from J, leaving 13 bases between them. Based on the CDR3 plus reference TRBV5-4 and TRBJ1-1, the full variable domain is ETGVTQSPTHLIKTRGQQVTLRCSSQSGHNTVSWYQQALGQGPQFIFQYYREEENGRGNFPPRFSGLQFPNYSSELNVNALELDDSALYLCASSPGLIMNTEAFFGQGTRLTVV.

The rearrangement joins TRBV3-1 (or the pseudogene TRBV3-2) to TRBJ1-4, with D tentatively TRBD1 (5 bases). The CDR3 covers 14 residues. The germline V gene has CDR1 LGHDT and CDR2 YNNKEL (reference sequence). The V end was cut by 3 bases, the J end by 4 bases, with 9 bases between. CDR3 region: CASSHRGFNEKLFF. In DNA form, the CDR3 reads TGTGCCAGCAGCCATCGGGGGTTTAATGAAAAACTGTTTTTT.

V and J are TRBV3-1 (or the pseudogene TRBV3-2) and TRBJ2-5; either TRBD1 or TRBD2 may supply D (5 bases each). The germline V and J ends were trimmed by 3 bases and 2 bases, with 10 bases remaining between them. The CDR3 totals 14 residues. The germline V gene encodes CDR1 LGHDT and CDR2 YNNKEL (reference sequence). The CDR3 reads CASSHSGTQETQYF. CDR3 nucleotides: TGTGCCAGCAGCCATTCCGGGACGCAAGAGACCCAGTACTTC.

V usage is TRBV6-4 and J usage is TRBJ1-6; D is unclear. The CDR3 runs 13 residues. Looked up from germline, CDR1 is MRHNA and CDR2 is SNTAGT. V was trimmed by 0 bases and J by 7 bases, leaving 4 bases between them. The CDR3 loop is CASSDSGNSPLHF. Here the CDR3 DNA reads TGTGCCAGCAGTGACTCCGGGAATTCACCCCTCCACTTT.

The chain links TRBV4-1 to TRBJ2-7; D call uncertain. Germline V gene data show CDR1 as MGHRA and CDR2 as YSYEKL. This CDR3 is built from 15 residues. The V end lost 0 bases, the J end lost 1 base, and 10 bases lay between the germline ends. DNA for the CDR3: TGCGCCAGCAGCCAAGATGAATGGCAGTCCTACGAGCAGTACTTC. Translated: CASSQDEWQSYEQYF.

The rearrangement uses TRBV6-2 or TRBV6-3 and TRBJ2-7, with a tentative D call TRBD1 (6 bases). Between the trimmed V and J ends, which lost 6 bases and 0 bases, there was a span of 15 bases. CDR3 length: 15 residues. Germline CDR1 MNHEY, CDR2 SVGEGT. The CDR3 coding sequence is TGTGCCAGCAGCCCAGCCGGGACACGCTCCTACGAGCAGTACTTC. Translation gives CASSPAGTRSYEQYF.

CDR3 in amino acids: CASSELAGGPTDTQYF. CDR3 DNA: TGCGCCAGCAGTGAATTAGCGGGAGGGCCAACAGATACGCAGTATTTT. V is TRBV10-1 and J is TRBJ2-3; 11 bases are shared with TRBD2. The germline CDR1 and CDR2 sequences are WNHNN and SYGVQD (reference sequence). V lost 3 bases and J lost 3; bases outside the gene matches: 5. This CDR3 is 16 amino acids long.

The chain carries TRBV3-1 (or the pseudogene TRBV3-2) and TRBJ1-2; the D gene is possibly TRBD1 (5 bases). Trimming pared 2 bases from V and 8 bases from J, leaving 12 bases between. The length of the CDR3 is 13 residues. Germline lookup yields CDR1 LGHDT and CDR2 YNNKEL (reference sequence). CDR3 in DNA: TGTGCCAGCAGCCAATCCAGGGTGGACGGCTACACCTTC. It encodes CASSQSRVDGYTF.

The V gene is TRBV5-6, the J gene TRBJ2-1; TRBD1 aligns across 9 bases. Germline V gene data show CDR1 as SGHDT and CDR2 as YYEEEE. With V trimmed by 6 bases and J by 7 bases, 17 bases remained unmatched. This CDR3 has 17 residues. The CDR3 region has the DNA TGTGCCAGCACCGTGGACAGGGGACTATCTACTAGGAATGAGCAGTTCTTC. It encodes CASTVDRGLSTRNEQFF. The full variable domain, its missing parts supplied by reference TRBV5-6 and TRBJ2-1, is DAGVTQSPTHLIKTRGQQVTLRCSPKSGHDTVSWYQQALGQGPQFIFQYYEEEERQRGNFPDRFSGHQFPNYSSELNVNALLLGDSALYLCASTVDRGLSTRNEQFFGPGTRLTVL.

The chain couples TRBV6-5 to TRBJ1-2, with a weak D call TRBD1 (6 bases). Germline values: CDR1 MNHEY, CDR2 SVGAGI. Trimming left V 2 bases short and J 6 bases short, with 16 bases between. This CDR3 is 15 amino acids long. The CDR3: CASSYTTGNLDGYTF. The DNA of the CDR3 is TGTGCCAGCAGTTACACCACAGGGAACCTCGATGGCTACACCTTC.

This clone was detected only once. The conserved final phenylalanine or tryptophan is absent from the CDR3, which likely points to a read error. Because the CDR3's place on the DNA is in doubt, the DNA is left out and the CDR3 is given as listed by TCRdb. J is TRBJ1-2 and V is TRBV29-1. The CDR3 totals 8 residues, both ends included. Per germline, CDR1 SQVTM and CDR2 ANQGSEA. CDR3 protein: CSPGGDLL.

The rearrangement links TRBV11-2 to TRBJ2-1; a weak D match, TRBD2 (6 bases). This CDR3 region has 15 residues. CDR1 SGHAT and CDR2 FQNNGV come from the germline V gene. With 2 bases removed from V and 2 bases from J, the gap between germline ends came to 10 bases. Here the CDR3 DNA reads TGTGCCAGCAGCTTATACAGCGGGCCCTACAATGAGCAGTTCTTC. This sequence encodes CASSLYSGPYNEQFF.

This sequence joins TRBV18 and TRBJ2-7; TRBD1 matches at 9 bases. The ends lost 8 bases at V and 2 bases at J; junction bases unmatched: 4. The length of the CDR3 is 13 residues. Germline CDR1 reads KGHSH; CDR2 reads LQKENI. CDR3 DNA: TGTGCCAGCGGGGGACAGGGTGCCTACGAGCAGTACTTC. This translates into CASGGQGAYEQYF.

The chain has TRBV27 and TRBJ2-1; 9 nucleotides agree with TRBD1. The CDR3 is made up of 14 amino acids. Germline CDR1 MNHEY, CDR2 SMNVEV (reference sequence). V gave up 9 bases and J gave up 2 bases; unmatched junction bases: 5. The CDR3 loop reads CASQQGAAYNEQFF. The CDR3 region has the DNA TGTGCCAGTCAACAGGGGGCGGCCTACAATGAGCAGTTCTTC.

J is TRBJ1-4 and V is TRBV19, with D possibly TRBD1 on 5 matching bases. The V gene's germline CDR1 is LNHDA and CDR2 SQIVND (reference sequence). V dropped 6 bases and J dropped 0 bases, with 14 bases sitting between them. The CDR3 has 16 residues. The CDR3 region has the DNA TGTGCCAGTAGCAAGATAACAGGTTCAACTAATGAAAAACTGTTTTTT. Protein sequence: CASSKITGSTNEKLFF. Full variable domain (rest looked up from reference TRBV19 and TRBJ1-4): DGGITQSPKYLFRKEGQNVTLSCEQNLNHDAMYWYRQDPGQGLRLIYYSQIVNDFQKGDIAEGYSVSREKKESFPLTVTSAQKNPTAFYLCASSKITGSTNEKLFFGSGTQLSVL.

This chain joins TRBV4-3 and TRBJ2-3, with D possibly TRBD2 on 6 matching bases. The CDR3 has 16 amino acids. Trimming took 2 bases from V and 2 from J, leaving 14 bases between them. Germline V gives CDR1 LGHNA, CDR2 YSLEER. For the CDR3, the DNA is TGCGCCAGCAGCCAAACCGGGGGATATAACACAGATACGCAGTATTTT. This encodes CASSQTGGYNTDTQYF.

The chain uses TRBV7-2 and TRBJ1-4, with 8 bases that match TRBD1. Trimming took 5 bases from V and 7 from J; bases not matched to a gene: 6. The CDR3 sequence is 14 residues long. Germline V gives CDR1 SGHTA, CDR2 FQGNSA. The CDR3 DNA reads as TGTGCCAGCAGCCATGACAGGGGAGGTGAAAAACTGTTTTTT. It yields the protein CASSHDRGGEKLFF.

This clone was picked up one time. V is TRBV4-1 and J is TRBJ2-1, with 9 bases fitting TRBD1. The CDR3 is 17 residues long. V lost 2 bases, J lost 9 bases, and 14 bases stayed unmatched. Germline V gene lookup returns CDR1 MGHRA and CDR2 YSYEKL. In DNA, the CDR3 is TGCGCCAGCAGCCAAATCCCACCCCCCACAGGGGGCAGTGAGCAGTTCTTC. Translated: CASSQIPPPTGGSEQFF.

This clone occurred once. The rearrangement links TRBV9 to TRBJ2-2; D not resolved. Germline V gives CDR1 SGDLS, CDR2 YYNGEE. The CDR3 runs to 14 residues. V lost 0 bases and J lost 5, with 8 bases in between. The CDR3 loop reads CASSVARETGELFF. CDR3 bases: TGTGCCAGCAGCGTAGCTCGAGAAACCGGGGAGCTGTTTTTT.

The chain combines TRBV19 with TRBJ2-1, with a weak D call TRBD2 (5 bases). Germline CDR1 reads LNHDA; CDR2 reads SQIVND (reference sequence). The V end lost 3 bases, the J end lost 11 bases, and 14 bases lay between the germline ends. The CDR3 sequence is 13 residues long. The CDR3 nucleotides are TGTGCCAGTAGTATCCAGGTCGCTAGCCAGCAGTTCTTC. The encoded protein is CASSIQVASQQFF.